This TCR beta chain was recorded in a study of OX40 agonist ivuxolimab in advanced cancers. Study details: Those treated in dose escalation had hepatocellular carcinoma, melanoma, renal cell cancer or head and neck cancer.

As regards this clone: Its cognate antigen is unknown.

This table comes from immunoSEQ multiplex PCR, and its TCRdb copy is limited to in-frame clones, with some not included. The sample consists of 95,000 to 100,000 clones, approximately 80% of them appearing once. Whole-study results and caveats: Some nonresponders also had low normalized T-cell clonal expansion. Researchers report that CD8+ T cells had, on average, more expanded clones than CD4+.

The V and J ends lost 3 bases and 9 bases respectively, with 18 bases between them. The germline V gene has CDR1 SGHTA and CDR2 FQGTGA. This CDR3 spans 15 amino acids. Sample: CD4+ or CD8+ T cells sorted from blood, taken in a trial of the OX40 agonist ivuxolimab. The genes are TRBV7-3 and TRBJ1-5; tentatively, D is TRBD1 (5 bases). The TCR originated in an adult with an advanced solid tumor such as melanoma, head and neck, liver or kidney cancer. The CDR3 DNA reads as TGTGCCAGCAGCTTGGTGGAGGGGAGGTATTGGCCCCAGCATTTT. This gives the protein CASSLVEGRYWPQHF. Drawing the rest from reference TRBV7-3 and TRBJ1-5, the complete variable domain is GAGVSQTPSNKVTEKGKYVELRCDPISGHTALYWYRQSLGQGPEFLIYFQGTGAADDSGLPNDRFFAVRPEGSVSTLKIQRTERGDSAVYLCASSLVEGRYWPQHFGDGTRLSIL.